The rows below give T cell receptor beta chains drawn from one sample of a study of shared clonotypes between healthy human individuals. Assay used: immunoSEQ multiplex PCR; TCRdb lists only in-frame clones, some missing. The sample holds fewer than 550,000 clones, about 75% seen once. Sequencing used PBMCs. The receptors here all came from a woman aged 40-49 years in good health. Some clones in this sample may be carry-over from other donors' samples. CDR3s include the opening cysteine and the closing phenylalanine or tryptophan. Fields, in order: J gene, V gene, clone size, D gene, CDR3 DNA, CDR3 protein. D genes are given only for firm matches. Part of the rows lack a size; the others show once, few, many or a class for expanded clones.

>TRBJ2-7|TRBV29-1|-|-
TGCAGCGTTTTGGGAAGCTACGAGCAGTACTTC
CSVLGSYEQYF
>TRBJ2-3|TRBV28|-|-
TGTGCCAGCAGTGGGATAGGCACAGATACGCAGTATTTT
CASSGIGTDTQYF
>TRBJ2-3|TRBV9|-|-
TGTGCCAGCAGCGTAGCCGGCGCGGGGCCAGATACGCAGTATTTT
CASSVAGAGPDTQYF
>TRBJ2-4|TRBV5-4|-|-
TGTGCCAGCAGCTCCGGTGGGACATCAAAAAACATTCAGTACTTC
CASSSGGTSKNIQYF
>TRBJ1-3|TRBV5-4|-|-
TGTGCCAGCAGTCTAGGGGGTAACTCTGGAAACACCATATATTTT
CASSLGGNSGNTIYF
>TRBJ2-3|TRBV19|-|TRBD2
TGTGCCACCTCTCCCACTAGCGCCCTACTCACAGATACGCAGTATTTT
CATSPTSALLTDTQYF
>TRBJ1-1|TRBV7-6|few|TRBD1
TGTGCCAGCAGCTTGGAGACAGGGGGCACTGAAGCTTTCTTT
CASSLETGGTEAFF
>TRBJ2-3|TRBV18|-|-
TGTGCCAGCTCATCCAACACAGATACGCAGTATTTT
CASSSNTDTQYF
>TRBJ2-7|TRBV7-6|-|-
TGTGCCAGCAGCTTAGAGACGGGACTGAGGAGCTCCTACGAGCAGTACTTC
CASSLETGLRSSYEQYF
>TRBJ1-5|TRBV28|once|-
TGTGCCAGCAACGGTCAGGGACATAACTTCTGGCTCCAGCATTTT
CASNGQGHNFWLQHF
>TRBJ2-7|TRBV6-5|-|-
TGTGCCAGCAGTTCTTATTACCGCTCCTACGAGCAGTACTTC
CASSSYYRSYEQYF
>TRBJ2-5|TRBV11-3|-|-
TGTGCCAGCAGCTTAGGGCAGACAGAGACCCAGTACTTC
CASSLGQTETQYF
>TRBJ1-1|TRBV28|-|-
TGTGCCAGCAGTACCGTCGACGGGTACACTGAAGCTTTCTTT
CASSTVDGYTEAFF
>TRBJ1-1|TRBV18|-|-
TGTGCCAGCTCACCTAGAGTCCAGGCCGTTACTAGCAACACTGAAGCTTTCTTT
CASSPRVQAVTSNTEAFF
>TRBJ2-7|TRBV28|-|-
TGTGCCAGCAGTTTAAGTGCTGGTGGGCAGGGTAAGAACTTC
CASSLSAGGQGKNF
>TRBJ2-3|TRBV19|-|-
TGTGCCAGTAGTCCCAGGGGCACAGATACGCAGTATTTT
CASSPRGTDTQYF
>TRBJ2-3|TRBV7-9|-|-
TGTGCCAGCAGCTTAGGTATGGGGGAATCAGATACGCAGTATTTT
CASSLGMGESDTQYF
>TRBJ2-6|TRBV5-1|-|-
TGCGCCAGCAGCTTGACGCAGTCTGGGGCCAACGTCCTGACTTTC
CASSLTQSGANVLTF
>TRBJ2-6|TRBV7-9|-|TRBD1
TGTGCCAGCAGCCCGACATCCACAGGGGAAGGATCTGGGGCCAACGTCCTGACTTTC
CASSPTSTGEGSGANVLTF
>TRBJ1-1|TRBV11-2|-|TRBD1
TGTGCCAGCAGATTAGGGGGGACAGGGATCAACACTGAAGCTTTCTTT
CASRLGGTGINTEAFF
>TRBJ2-2|TRBV27|few|-
TGTGCCAGCAGTCCGGTAAGAGGAGCGCCTCCGAACACCGGGGAGCTGTTTTTT
CASSPVRGAPPNTGELFF
>TRBJ2-5|TRBV9|-|-
TGTGCCTCAGGGACGTGGGAGACCCAGTACTTC
CASGTWETQYF
>TRBJ2-1|TRBV7-6|-|TRBD2
TGTGCCAGCAGCTCTTTAGCGGGAGCGATCAATGAGCAGTTCTTC
CASSSLAGAINEQFF
>TRBJ1-1|TRBV5-4|-|-
TGTGCCAGCAGCTTGGATTGGGCGAACACTGAAGCTTTCTTT
CASSLDWANTEAFF
>TRBJ1-1|TRBV9|-|-
TGTGCCAGCAGCGTAGTAGGAAGGTATGAGGACGGGAACACTGAAGCTTTCTTT
CASSVVGRYEDGNTEAFF
>TRBJ2-3|TRBV29-1|-|-
TGCAGCGTTGGCGGCGGCAGGGTCACAGATACGCAGTATTTT
CSVGGGRVTDTQYF
>TRBJ1-1|TRBV5-4|-|-
TGTGCCAGCAGAGGACAGATGAACACTGAAGCTTTCTTT
CASRGQMNTEAFF
>TRBJ2-1|TRBV20-1|many|-
TGCAGTGCTGTAGCTGTCGAGCAGTTCTTC
CSAVAVEQFF
>TRBJ2-3|TRBV28|-|TRBD2
TGTGCCAGCAGTTCCCCGGGGGAGGGTACAGATACGCAGTATTTT
CASSSPGEGTDTQYF
>TRBJ2-2|TRBV6-4|-|TRBD2
TGTGCCACCCGGACTAGCGGGAGTGGCGGGGAGCTGTTTTTT
CATRTSGSGGELFF
>TRBJ1-2|TRBV10-2|-|-
TGCGCCAGCAGTCAGACAGATACCTATGGCTACACCTTC
CASSQTDTYGYTF
>TRBJ1-1|TRBV7-9|few|-
TGTGCCAGCAGCTTAGTGTCAGCCACTGAAGCTTTCTTT
CASSLVSATEAFF
>TRBJ2-7|TRBV2|-|-
TGTGCCAGCAGCCAAGAGCTGAGCCGGATGGGGTACGAGCAGTACTTC
CASSQELSRMGYEQYF
>TRBJ2-3|TRBV14|-|TRBD2
TGTGCCAGCAGCCAAGGAACCGTGGGACTAGCGGGAGCAGATACGCAGTATTTT
CASSQGTVGLAGADTQYF
>TRBJ2-1|TRBV11-2|-|TRBD1
TGTGCCAGCAGCTTAGAGGGGACAGGGTCCTACAATGAGCAGTTCTTC
CASSLEGTGSYNEQFF
>TRBJ2-7|TRBV5-1|-|TRBD2
TGCGCCAGCAGCTCCTTAGCGGGAGCGGGGGAGCAGTACTTC
CASSSLAGAGEQYF
>TRBJ1-5|TRBV7-9|few|-
TGTGCCAGCAACCTGGAGGGGCAGCCCCAGCATTTT
CASNLEGQPQHF